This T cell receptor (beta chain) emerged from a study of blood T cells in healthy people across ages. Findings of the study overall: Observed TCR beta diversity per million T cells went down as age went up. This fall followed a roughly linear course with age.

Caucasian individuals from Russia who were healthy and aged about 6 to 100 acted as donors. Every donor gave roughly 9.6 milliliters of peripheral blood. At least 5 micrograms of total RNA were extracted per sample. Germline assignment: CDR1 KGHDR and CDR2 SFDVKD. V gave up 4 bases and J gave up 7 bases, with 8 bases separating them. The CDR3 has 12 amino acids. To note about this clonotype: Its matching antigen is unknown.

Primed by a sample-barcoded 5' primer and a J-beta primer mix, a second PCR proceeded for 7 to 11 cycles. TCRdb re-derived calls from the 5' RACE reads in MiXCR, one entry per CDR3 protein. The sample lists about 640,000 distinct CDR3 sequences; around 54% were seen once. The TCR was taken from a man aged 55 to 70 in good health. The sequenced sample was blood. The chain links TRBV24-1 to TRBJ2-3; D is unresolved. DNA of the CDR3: TGTGCCACCAGTGACCAATTTTATACGCAGTATTTT. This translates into CATSDQFYTQYF.